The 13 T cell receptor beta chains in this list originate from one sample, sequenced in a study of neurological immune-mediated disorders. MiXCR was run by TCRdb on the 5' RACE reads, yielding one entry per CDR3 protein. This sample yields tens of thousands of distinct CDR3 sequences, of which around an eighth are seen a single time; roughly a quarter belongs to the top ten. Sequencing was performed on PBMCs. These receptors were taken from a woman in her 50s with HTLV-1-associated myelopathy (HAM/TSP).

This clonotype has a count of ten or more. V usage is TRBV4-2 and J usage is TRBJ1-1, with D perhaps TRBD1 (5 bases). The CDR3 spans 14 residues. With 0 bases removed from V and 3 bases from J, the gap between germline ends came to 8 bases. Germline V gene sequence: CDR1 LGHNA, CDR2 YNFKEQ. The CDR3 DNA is TGTGCCAGCAGCCAAGATAGGGGCGACACTGAAGCTTTCTTT. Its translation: CASSQDRGDTEAFF.

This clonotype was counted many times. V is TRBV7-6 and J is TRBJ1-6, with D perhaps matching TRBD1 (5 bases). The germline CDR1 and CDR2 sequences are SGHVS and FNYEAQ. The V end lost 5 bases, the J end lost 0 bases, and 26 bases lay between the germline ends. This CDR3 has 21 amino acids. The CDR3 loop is CASSRQGLPGFQGSYNSPLHF. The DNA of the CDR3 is TGTGCCAGCAGCCGGCAAGGGCTCCCGGGTTTTCAGGGCTCCTATAATTCACCCCTCCACTTT. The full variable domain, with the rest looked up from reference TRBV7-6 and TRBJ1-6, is GAGVSQSPRYKVTKRGQDVALRCDPISGHVSLYWYRQALGQGPEFLTYFNYEAQQDKSGLPNDRFSAERPEGSISTLTIQRTEQRDSAMYRCASSRQGLPGFQGSYNSPLHFGNGTRLTVT.

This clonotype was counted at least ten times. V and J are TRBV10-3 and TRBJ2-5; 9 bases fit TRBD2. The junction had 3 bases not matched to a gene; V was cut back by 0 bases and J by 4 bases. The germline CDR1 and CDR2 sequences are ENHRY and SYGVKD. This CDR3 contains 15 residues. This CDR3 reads CAISESSGGRETQYF. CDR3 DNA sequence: TGTGCCATCAGTGAGTCCAGCGGGGGGAGAGAGACCCAGTACTTC.

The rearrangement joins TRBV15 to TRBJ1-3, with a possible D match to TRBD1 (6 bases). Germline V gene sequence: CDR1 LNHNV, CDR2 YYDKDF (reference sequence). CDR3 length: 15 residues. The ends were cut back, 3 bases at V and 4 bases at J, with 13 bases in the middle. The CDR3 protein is CATSSRQVSGNTIYF. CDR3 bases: TGTGCCACCAGCAGTAGACAGGTCTCCGGAAACACCATATATTTT.

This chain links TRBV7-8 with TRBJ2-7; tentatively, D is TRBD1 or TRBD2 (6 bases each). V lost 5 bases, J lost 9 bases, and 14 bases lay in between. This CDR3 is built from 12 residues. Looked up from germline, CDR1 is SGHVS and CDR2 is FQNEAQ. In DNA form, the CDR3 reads TGTGCCAGCAGCCCTAGATCGGGGGCGCAGTACTTC. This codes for CASSPRSGAQYF.

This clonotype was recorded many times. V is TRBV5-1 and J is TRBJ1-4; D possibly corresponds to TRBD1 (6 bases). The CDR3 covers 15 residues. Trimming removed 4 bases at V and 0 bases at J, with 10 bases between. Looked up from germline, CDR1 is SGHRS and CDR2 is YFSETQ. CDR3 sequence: CASSPGHSTNEKLFF. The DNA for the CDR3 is TGCGCCAGCAGCCCGGGACACTCAACTAATGAAAAACTGTTTTTT. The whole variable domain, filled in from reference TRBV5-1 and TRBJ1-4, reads KAGVTQTPRYLIKTRGQQVTLSCSPISGHRSVSWYQQTPGQGLQFLFEYFSETQRNKGNFPGRFSGRQFSNSRSEMNVSTLELGDSALYLCASSPGHSTNEKLFFGSGTQLSVL.

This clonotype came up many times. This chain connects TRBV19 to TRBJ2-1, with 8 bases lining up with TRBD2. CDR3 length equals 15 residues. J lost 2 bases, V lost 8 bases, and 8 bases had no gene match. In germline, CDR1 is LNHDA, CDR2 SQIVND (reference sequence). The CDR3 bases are TGTGCCAGTTCCTCAAGCGGGGGCCCCTACAATGAGCAGTTCTTC. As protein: CASSSSGGPYNEQFF.

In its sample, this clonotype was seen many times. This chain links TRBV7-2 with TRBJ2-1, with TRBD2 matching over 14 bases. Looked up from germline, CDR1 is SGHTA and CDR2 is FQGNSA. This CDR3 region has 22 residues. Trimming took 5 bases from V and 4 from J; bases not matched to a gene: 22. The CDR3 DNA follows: TGTGCCAGCAGCCACCGGGCCTTAGGACTAGCGGGGGGATGGAGGGGATACAATGAGCAGTTCTTC. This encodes CASSHRALGLAGGWRGYNEQFF.

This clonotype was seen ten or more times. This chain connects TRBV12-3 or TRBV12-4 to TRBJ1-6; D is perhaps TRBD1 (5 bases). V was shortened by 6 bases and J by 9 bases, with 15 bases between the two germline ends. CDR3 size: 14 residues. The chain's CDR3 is CASSHDAGGSPLHF. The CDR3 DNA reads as TGTGCCAGCAGCCACGACGCTGGGGGTTCACCCCTCCACTTT.

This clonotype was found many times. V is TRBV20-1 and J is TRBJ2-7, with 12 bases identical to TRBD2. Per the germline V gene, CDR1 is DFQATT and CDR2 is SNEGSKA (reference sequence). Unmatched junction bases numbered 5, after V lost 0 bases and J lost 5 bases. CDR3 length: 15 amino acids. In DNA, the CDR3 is TGCAGTGCTAGAGATCCGCTAGCGGGGGGGAACGAGCAGTACGTC. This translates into CSARDPLAGGNEQYV.

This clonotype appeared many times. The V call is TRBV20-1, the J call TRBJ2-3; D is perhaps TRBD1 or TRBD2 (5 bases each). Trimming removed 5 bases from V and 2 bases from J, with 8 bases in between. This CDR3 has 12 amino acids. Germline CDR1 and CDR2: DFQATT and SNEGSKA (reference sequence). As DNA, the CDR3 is TGCAGTGCTGGGGGAATCACAGATACGCAGTATTTT. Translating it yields CSAGGITDTQYF.

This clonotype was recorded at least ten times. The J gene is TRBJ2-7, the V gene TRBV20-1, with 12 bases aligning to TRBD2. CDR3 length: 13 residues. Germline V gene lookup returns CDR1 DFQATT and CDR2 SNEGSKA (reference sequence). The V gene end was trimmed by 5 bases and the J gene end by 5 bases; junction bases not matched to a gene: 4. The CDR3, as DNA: TGCAGTGCTCGACTAGCGGGGGTGCACGAGCAGTACTTC. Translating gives CSARLAGVHEQYF.

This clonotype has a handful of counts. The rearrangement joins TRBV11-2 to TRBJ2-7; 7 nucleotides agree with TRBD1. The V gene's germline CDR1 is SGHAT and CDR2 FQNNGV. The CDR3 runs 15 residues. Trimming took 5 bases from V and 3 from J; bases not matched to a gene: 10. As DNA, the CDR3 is TGTGCCAGCAGCCGAGTTAGGGGGCGCGGCTACGAGCAGTACTTC. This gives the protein CASSRVRGRGYEQYF. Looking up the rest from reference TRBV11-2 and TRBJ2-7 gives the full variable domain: EAGVAQSPRYKIIEKRQSVAFWCNPISGHATLYWYQQILGQGPKLLIQFQNNGVVDDSQLPKDRFSAERLKGVDSTLKIQPAKLEDSAVYLCASSRVRGRGYEQYFGPGTRLTVT.